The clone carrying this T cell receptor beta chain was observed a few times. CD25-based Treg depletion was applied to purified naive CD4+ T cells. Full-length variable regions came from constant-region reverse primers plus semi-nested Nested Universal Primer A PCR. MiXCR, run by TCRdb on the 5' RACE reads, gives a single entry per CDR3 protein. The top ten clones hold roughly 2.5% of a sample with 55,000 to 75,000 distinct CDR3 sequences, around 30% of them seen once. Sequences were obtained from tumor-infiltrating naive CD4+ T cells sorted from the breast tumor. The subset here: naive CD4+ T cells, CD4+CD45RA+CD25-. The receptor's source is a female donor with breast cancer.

CDR3 amino acids: CASSKLAGGLNEQFF. In nucleotides, the CDR3 is TGCGCCAGCAGCAAGCTAGCGGGAGGGCTCAATGAGCAGTTCTTC. The V call is TRBV5-1, the J call TRBJ2-1; 12 bases fit TRBD2. V gave up 4 bases and J gave up 6 bases; unmatched junction bases: 5. Germline V CDR1 and CDR2: SGHRS, YFSETQ. The CDR3 has 15 residues.